The source of this T cell receptor (beta chain) is a study of early T cells in non-severe SARS-CoV-2 infection. The wider study: Chains were unpaired, as sequencing was done on bulk RNA from unsorted whole blood.

V was trimmed by 4 bases and J by 2 bases, leaving 4 bases between them. This CDR3 is 12 amino acids long. This clonotype was seen more than once but under ten times. TCRdb fed the 5' RACE reads into MiXCR, producing one record per CDR3 protein. The repertoire consists of 70,000 to 85,000 distinct CDR3 sequences, with 5% occurring once and the leading ten covering around 6.6%. The sequence came from an adult who was a healthcare worker with PCR-confirmed SARS-CoV-2 infection or an uninfected control (not recorded which). V is TRBV12-3 or TRBV12-4 and J is TRBJ2-3; unclear D gene. The starting material was whole blood, obtained at baseline. The CDR3 DNA follows: TGTGCCAGCAGTTCGGCCACAGATACGCAGTATTTT. Its translation: CASSSATDTQYF.